The 30 T cell receptor beta chains presented below share a single source sample, sequenced in a study of blood T cells in healthy people across ages. For the second PCR, which ran for about 7 to 11 cycles, a sample-barcoded 5' primer and a J-beta primer mix were used. TCRdb called the 5' RACE reads again in MiXCR, with one record for every CDR3 protein. The table shows about 1.6 million distinct CDR3 sequences, with about 35% occurring only once. Sequenced: blood. Receptor source: a woman in her twenties or thirties in good health.

This clonotype was seen a handful of times. The chain uses TRBV7-2 and TRBJ2-7; maybe TRBD2 (5 bases). V lost 5 bases to trimming and J lost 6 bases, with 14 bases between them. The CDR3 has 13 amino acids. CDR1 is SGHTA and CDR2 is FQGNSA in the germline V gene. The DNA of the CDR3 is TGTGCCAGCAGCGGGAGCGGTCTAGCCGAGCAGTACTTC. Translating gives CASSGSGLAEQYF.

The genes are TRBV12-3 or TRBV12-4 and TRBJ1-1; the D is unclear. V gave up 7 bases and J gave up 1 base, with 16 bases separating them. The CDR3 length is 15 residues. CDR3 residues: CASTLAGRRNTEAFF. The CDR3 bases are TGTGCCAGCACCCTGGCTGGGAGACGGAACACTGAAGCTTTCTTT.

A few counts support this clonotype. The CDR3 DNA reads TGTGCCAGCAGTGATTCCTTAACGGCCAAAAACATTCAGTACTTC. This codes for CASSDSLTAKNIQYF. The chain is built from TRBV6-1 and TRBJ2-4, with no clear D. The germline V gene encodes CDR1 MNHNS and CDR2 SASEGT. The CDR3 is made up of 15 amino acids. V was pared by 3 bases and J by 1 base, with 10 bases between.

In its sample, this clonotype was seen once. One end of the junction is discordant with germline, which a read error may explain. The CDR3: CASSPLGTSGGATETKYF. The CDR3 nucleotides read TGTGCCAGCAGTCCCCTTGGGACTAGCGGGGGGGCCACCGAGACCAAGTACTTC. V is TRBV6-1 and J is TRBJ2-5; 16 positions match TRBD2. CDR1 is MNHNS and CDR2 is SASEGT in the germline V gene. This CDR3 comprises 18 residues.

J is TRBJ2-3 and V is TRBV11-1, with D possibly being TRBD1 or TRBD2 (5 bases each). The germline V gene has CDR1 SGHAT and CDR2 FQDESV (reference sequence). The CDR3 runs to 14 residues. The germline V and J ends were trimmed by 8 bases and 3 bases, with 15 bases remaining between them. The CDR3 sequence is CASAHRDRTDTQYF. In nucleotides, the CDR3 is TGTGCCAGCGCCCACCGGGACCGGACAGATACGCAGTATTTT.

As to this clonotype: This may be a read error, as it is one base from a much larger clone. This is likely a read error, given that the CDR3 carries no conserved phenylalanine or tryptophan at its end. This chain joins TRBV10-2 and TRBJ1-6, with 7 positions matching TRBD1. Per germline, CDR1 WSHSY and CDR2 SAAADI. V lost 0 bases, J lost 9 bases, and 5 bases stayed unmatched. The CDR3 is made up of 15 amino acids. The CDR3 is CASSESGGASSPLHY. The CDR3 DNA is TGCGCCAGCAGTGAGTCAGGGGGCGCCTCTTCACCCCTCCACTAT.

This clonotype was counted a few times. The rearrangement joins TRBV25-1 to TRBJ2-1, with D possibly called TRBD1 or TRBD2 (5 bases each). V lost 4 bases to trimming and J lost 1 base, with 11 bases between them. Germline V gene sequence: CDR1 MGHDK, CDR2 SYGVNS. The CDR3 extends over 15 amino acids. CDR3 protein: CASSAPGPSYNEQFF. CDR3 nucleotide sequence: TGTGCCAGCAGTGCGCCGGGACCTTCCTACAATGAGCAGTTCTTC.

J is TRBJ2-2 and V is TRBV27, with D uncertain. V was trimmed by 8 bases and J by 3 bases, leaving 13 bases between them. The CDR3 loop spans 14 amino acids. The germline CDR1 and CDR2 sequences are MNHEY and SMNVEV (reference sequence). This CDR3 is CASCKTIYTGELFF. DNA of the CDR3: TGTGCCAGCTGCAAAACAATCTACACCGGGGAGCTGTTTTTT.

The table lists this clonotype with a few counts. The chain is built from TRBV11-2 and TRBJ2-2; TRBD1 matches 9 bases. J lost 7 bases, V lost 5 bases, and 8 bases had no gene match. Germline V gene data show CDR1 as SGHAT and CDR2 as FQNNGV. This CDR3 has 15 residues. The CDR3 loop is CASSGTGSVGGELFF. The CDR3 DNA is TGTGCCAGCAGCGGGACAGGGTCGGTCGGCGGGGAGCTGTTTTTT.

This clonotype has more than one count but fewer than ten. The rearrangement joins TRBV24-1 to TRBJ2-5; the match to TRBD1 covers 8 bases. The CDR3 spans 17 residues. Looked up from germline, CDR1 is KGHDR and CDR2 is SFDVKD. V trimming: 0 bases; J trimming: 3 bases; junction bases outside the gene matches: 8. The CDR3 DNA reads as TGTGCCACCAGTGATTTGAGCGACAGGGGTGTCGAAGAGACCCAGTACTTC. Translated, it gives CATSDLSDRGVEETQYF.

This clonotype was found once. The V and J genes are TRBV19 and TRBJ2-2; tentatively, D is TRBD1 (6 bases). Per germline, CDR1 LNHDA and CDR2 SQIVND (reference sequence). V was trimmed by 7 bases and J by 1 base, leaving 10 bases between them. This CDR3 is built from 14 residues. The DNA of the CDR3 is TGTGCCAGTACCCTGGGACAGAACACCGGGGAGCTGTTTTTT. This gives the protein CASTLGQNTGELFF. Looking up the rest from reference TRBV19 and TRBJ2-2 gives the full variable domain: DGGITQSPKYLFRKEGQNVTLSCEQNLNHDAMYWYRQDPGQGLRLIYYSQIVNDFQKGDIAEGYSVSREKKESFPLTVTSAQKNPTAFYLCASTLGQNTGELFFGEGSRLTVL.

The rearrangement joins TRBV6-1 to TRBJ1-2; D is ambiguous. CDR3 size: 11 residues. V was clipped by 8 bases and J by 8 bases, with 12 bases between them. Germline CDR1 and CDR2: MNHNS and SASEGT. In DNA, the CDR3 is TGTGCCAGCGGGGATCACGCCGGCTACACCTTC. Its protein is CASGDHAGYTF.

This clonotype was seen only a few times. The chain uses TRBV4-1 and TRBJ2-2, with D tentatively TRBD1 (6 bases). The CDR3 runs to 15 residues. V lost 2 bases and J lost 5, with 12 bases in between. The germline V gene encodes CDR1 MGHRA and CDR2 YSYEKL. CDR3 amino acids: CASSQQGIGTGELFF. For the CDR3, the DNA is TGCGCCAGCAGCCAACAGGGGATCGGGACCGGGGAGCTGTTTTTT.

The chain has TRBV30 and TRBJ2-7; D is undetermined. Deletions cut 4 bases from V and 5 bases from J, with 9 bases between. The CDR3 consists of 11 residues. Germline CDR1 and CDR2: GTSNPN and SVGIG (reference sequence). CDR3 coding DNA: TGTGCCTGGACCACCTTCAACGAGCAGTACTTC. Protein product: CAWTTFNEQYF.

This chain connects TRBV5-1 to TRBJ2-1, with TRBD2 identical over 7 bases. CDR1 is SGHRS and CDR2 is YFSETQ in the germline V gene. The CDR3 runs to 15 residues. The trim removed 0 bases at V and 10 bases at J, leaving 10 bases unmatched. CDR3 sequence reads: CASSLGDSREREQFF. As DNA, the CDR3 is TGCGCCAGCAGCTTGGGCGATTCGCGGGAGCGGGAGCAGTTCTTC.

V usage is TRBV10-2 and J usage is TRBJ2-1, with 12 bases matching TRBD2. Germline-derived CDR1 and CDR2 are WSHSY and SAAADI. The J segment lost 7 bases and the V segment lost 6 bases, leaving 10 bases of the junction unmatched. This CDR3 region has 16 residues. The chain's CDR3 is CASREPTSGSPNEQFF. For the CDR3, the DNA is TGCGCCAGCAGGGAACCGACTAGCGGGAGCCCTAATGAGCAGTTCTTC.

The V gene is TRBV7-8, the J gene TRBJ1-5; tentatively, D is TRBD1 (5 bases). This CDR3 has 15 amino acids. V was cut by 5 bases and J by 5 bases, with 16 bases left in between. Germline assignment: CDR1 SGHVS and CDR2 FQNEAQ. The CDR3 here is CASSQTVHKDQPQHF. Written as DNA, the CDR3 is TGTGCCAGCAGCCAGACAGTGCACAAGGATCAGCCCCAGCATTTT. Full variable domain (remainder filled in from reference TRBV7-8 and TRBJ1-5): GAGVSQSPRYKVAKRGQDVALRCDPISGHVSLFWYQQALGQGPEFLTYFQNEAQLDKSGLPSDRFFAERPEGSVSTLKIQRTQQEDSAVYLCASSQTVHKDQPQHFGDGTRLSIL.

A remark on this clonotype: A much larger clone lies a single base off, so this may be a read error. The J gene is TRBJ2-7, the V gene TRBV18; TRBD1 agrees at 7 bases. With the DNA end fitting TRBJ2-5 better, the J assignment may be wrong. CDR1 is KGHSH, CDR2 LQKENI, per germline. The CDR3 is 14 amino acids. Here the CDR3 reads CASSRIPGGETQYF. The DNA for the CDR3 is TGTGCCAGCTCACGAATACCAGGGGGAGAGACCCAGTACTTC.

The chain joins TRBV27 to TRBJ2-7, with D perhaps given as TRBD1 or TRBD2 (6 bases each). The germline V gene encodes CDR1 MNHEY and CDR2 SMNVEV (reference sequence). The CDR3 is made up of 16 amino acids. Trimming pared 1 base from V and 5 bases from J, leaving 18 bases between. As DNA, the CDR3 is TGTGCCAGCAGTTTATACCCCGGGACAAGGGGGGACGAGCAGTACTTC. This sequence encodes CASSLYPGTRGDEQYF.

This clonotype was counted between two and nine times. J is TRBJ2-3 and V is TRBV7-9, with 8 bases fitting TRBD1. Looked up from germline, CDR1 is SEHNR and CDR2 is FQNEAQ (reference sequence). The V segment lost 5 bases and the J segment 5 bases; nucleotides outside the gene matches: 12. The CDR3 is made up of 16 amino acids. The CDR3 is CASSPNGTGKGDTQYF. Here the CDR3 DNA reads TGTGCCAGCAGCCCTAATGGGACAGGAAAAGGAGATACGCAGTATTTT.

This clonotype was recorded a few times. The CDR3 DNA follows: TGTGCCAGCTCACCACCGTCGGTAAACTATGGCTACACCTTC. Translation: CASSPPSVNYGYTF. The chain carries TRBV18 and TRBJ1-2, with unresolved D. The CDR3 covers 14 residues. Germline CDR1 and CDR2: KGHSH and LQKENI. The germline V and J ends were trimmed by 0 bases and 2 bases, with 7 bases remaining between them.

The rearrangement joins TRBV28 to TRBJ2-1; 9 nucleotides align to TRBD2. This CDR3 spans 14 amino acids. Germline V gene data show CDR1 as MDHEN and CDR2 as SYDVKM. The V and J ends lost 5 bases and 7 bases, in that order; junction bases with no gene match: 6. The CDR3 region is CASSIAGVRNEQFF. The CDR3 DNA follows: TGTGCCAGCAGTATAGCGGGAGTACGTAATGAGCAGTTCTTC.

The chain joins TRBV13 to TRBJ2-5, with D tentatively TRBD1 (5 bases). Germline loops: CDR1 PRHDT, CDR2 FYEKMQ (reference sequence). Trimming shortened V by 5 bases and J by 3 bases, and 19 bases separated the two germline ends. The CDR3 extends over 16 amino acids. This CDR3 reads CASSQRGISREETQYF. The CDR3 DNA follows: TGTGCCAGCAGCCAAAGGGGCATCTCCCGAGAAGAGACCCAGTACTTC. Full variable domain (outside the CDR3, taken from reference TRBV13 and TRBJ2-5): AAGVIQSPRHLIKEKRETATLKCYPIPRHDTVYWYQQGPGQDPQFLISFYEKMQSDKGSIPDRFSAQQFSDYHSELNMSSLELGDSALYFCASSQRGISREETQYFGPGTRLLVL.

This clonotype came up a few times. The chain is built from TRBV6-6 and TRBJ1-2; 7 positions agree with TRBD1. The CDR3 length is 15 residues. The V gene's germline CDR1 is MNHNY and CDR2 SVGAGI (reference sequence). With 4 bases clipped from V and 10 bases from J, the junction kept 15 bases outside the gene matches. The CDR3 reads CASSFRGQEAAPYTF. In nucleotides, the CDR3 is TGTGCCAGCAGTTTCCGCGGACAGGAGGCGGCCCCCTACACCTTC.

This clonotype appeared a few times. The V and J genes are TRBV7-2 and TRBJ2-1, with D unclear. Germline CDR1 SGHTA, CDR2 FQGNSA. Between the trimmed V and J ends, which lost 2 bases and 6 bases, there was a span of 11 bases. The CDR3 consists of 14 residues. The chain's CDR3 is CASSLLTLGNEQFF. The CDR3 nucleotides read TGTGCCAGCAGCTTATTGACTTTGGGCAATGAGCAGTTCTTC.

This chain connects TRBV12-3 or TRBV12-4 to TRBJ1-6; D not certain. Trimming stripped 2 bases from V and 7 bases from J, with 9 bases between. The CDR3 has 14 amino acids. CDR3 sequence reads: CASSLRPVNSPLHF. The CDR3 nucleotides are TGTGCCAGCAGTTTAAGGCCGGTGAATTCACCCCTCCACTTT.

This clonotype was seen a handful of times. The chain has TRBV3-1 and TRBJ1-5; 9 bases line up with TRBD1. Germline assignment: CDR1 LGHDT and CDR2 YNNKEL (reference sequence). After removal of 0 bases from V and 1 base from J, the junction contained 1 base not matched to a gene. This CDR3 has 16 residues. This CDR3 reads CASSQEGTGSNQPQHF. The DNA of the CDR3 is TGTGCCAGCAGCCAAGAAGGGACAGGGAGCAATCAGCCCCAGCATTTT.

The table lists this clonotype with a few counts. The V call is TRBV5-1, the J call TRBJ2-1; no clear D. Looked up from germline, CDR1 is SGHRS and CDR2 is YFSETQ. V lost 4 bases and J 5 bases, leaving 16 bases between the germline ends. This CDR3 is 15 amino acids long. The CDR3 is CASSQTPDYDNEQFF. The CDR3 DNA follows: TGCGCCAGCAGCCAGACCCCTGATTACGACAATGAGCAGTTCTTC.

The chain has TRBV7-9 and TRBJ1-2, with D hard to call. The CDR3 length is 12 residues. The V end was cut by 5 bases, the J end by 8 bases, with 12 bases between. The germline V gene has CDR1 SEHNR and CDR2 FQNEAQ (reference sequence). CDR3 loop: CASSGPQGGYTF. The CDR3 DNA reads TGTGCCAGCAGCGGGCCCCAAGGGGGCTACACCTTC.

In its sample, this clonotype was seen a few times. This chain uses TRBV6-2 or TRBV6-3 with TRBJ2-5; D gene unclear. V gave up 5 bases and J gave up 11 bases, with 18 bases separating them. Germline V gene data show CDR1 as MNHEY and CDR2 as SVGEGT. This CDR3 has 13 residues. The CDR3 DNA reads as TGTGCCAGCAGTAAGTTTTGGGAAGGTGAGCAGTACTTC. It is translated as CASSKFWEGEQYF.